Reported below is one T cell receptor (beta chain). The target antigen is unknown. This record belongs to a study of regulatory T cells in long-lasting Graves disease. Arm-PCR with iRepertoire HTBI primers amplified the CDR3 regions for these TCR beta libraries. TCRdb itself ran the multiplex PCR reads through MiXCR, one entry per CDR3 protein. The table lists 350,000 to 450,000 distinct CDR3 sequences, less than 25% of them singletons. Findings of the study overall: TCR diversity was lower in persistent than newly diagnosed Graves' disease.

The CDR3 length is 14 residues. The germline V and J ends were trimmed by 2 bases and 4 bases, with 11 bases remaining between them. Germline CDR1 SGHTA, CDR2 FQGNSA. Documented time point: persistent/refractory GD, antithyroid drugs over 5 years with positive TRAb. Making the TCR library involved RNA that had been extracted from PBMCs. V usage is TRBV7-2 and J usage is TRBJ1-2; the D is unclear. Sequencing was performed on peripheral blood mononuclear cells (PBMCs), taken when the disease was refractory, from a patient treated with antithyroid drugs. The receptor comes from a female donor with Graves disease. The CDR3: CASSLSRATYGYTF. The CDR3 DNA reads as TGTGCCAGCAGCTTAAGCCGGGCAACCTATGGCTACACCTTC.